The following is a T cell receptor (beta chain) sequence with its context. Its recognized antigen is unknown. No base quality values were provided; no much bigger clone lies one nucleotide off. The immunoSEQ Assay, a bias-controlled multiplex PCR, was used to amplify TCRbeta CDR3 regions from genomic DNA. The study's processing was this. The number of nucleated cells in each sample was estimated from the amplification of reference gene primers within the assay. To quantify the absolute abundance of each unique TCRbeta CDR3 rearrangement, sequence reads were collapsed and filtered. For each sample, productive Simpson clonality was calculated by taking the square root of Simpson's diversity index across productive rearrangements. TCRdb limited this immuneACCESS table to in-frame rearrangements with V and J called. A share of clones is missing; checked studies link under half to unresolved V genes, and the rest is unexplained. The V and J calls and the clone size are those of that table, but D and trimming were determined from the DNA. The sample contains 200,000 or so clones, about 80% of them found a single time. Clones ranked in the top ten supply about 4.8% of the sample.

In the prospective study, participants were roughly 18 to 90 years old, resided in about two dozen geographic areas of the United States, and were enrolled through a virtual design. Cohort assignment in the prospective study relied on participant-reported clinical history from a screening survey and a study questionnaire. Exposed participants were defined as having been in contact with someone with a PCR-confirmed or clinician-diagnosed COVID-19 case within 2 weeks of study entry. In the prospective study, mobile phlebotomists collected whole blood, serum and a nasopharyngeal or oropharyngeal swab from each participant. Over a 2-month period, participants in the prospective study had the option of providing additional blood draws and questionnaires. Prospective study blood samples were shipped either frozen or at room temperature before DNA extraction. This entry belongs to a study of blood T cell repertoires in COVID-19 (dated by TCRdb to the early 2020s). Describing the broader study: The collaborator samples originated in the United States, Italy and Spain and spanned the acute and convalescent phases of COVID-19. The material from the prospective study consisted of cDNA or gDNA derived from T cells, B-cell-depleted T cells, or PBMCs. A de-identified subject ID, COVID-19 status, age in years and sex were almost always included in the sample metadata. A freely available public database, intended as a resource for researchers studying the immune response to SARS-CoV-2, is where the repertoires were released. The samples were drawn from the first 160 participants of the ongoing ImmuneRACE study and from under 1,500 subjects provided by 6 global collaborators. The dataset comprised deeply sampled blood TCRbeta repertoires from subjects exposed to, actively infected with, or recovered from COVID-19. Where available, HLA class I and class II types were obtained from metadata supplied by the sample provider rather than from assay-based typing. Paper-wide results and their limitations: How much clinical and demographic metadata was included differed by source and by participant, and the metadata was provided uncurated.

Trimming takes 3 bases from V and 10 bases from J, and the germline ends sit 10 bases apart. Including the terminal cysteine and phenylalanine, the CDR3 comprises 12 residues. Solely the CDR3 DNA is kept, with 36 bases framed from the first base. The receptor's source is a woman aged 45-60 years who had been exposed to COVID-19. This receptor chain uses TRBV12-3 or TRBV12-4 and TRBJ2-1; D gene: possibly TRBD1, on 5 matching bases. Sequencing input: PBMCs or T cells enriched from blood (not recorded which). In nucleotide form, the sequence is TGTGCCAGCAGTTTGGAGTGGACAGAGCAGTTCTTC. This codes for CASSLEWTEQFF.